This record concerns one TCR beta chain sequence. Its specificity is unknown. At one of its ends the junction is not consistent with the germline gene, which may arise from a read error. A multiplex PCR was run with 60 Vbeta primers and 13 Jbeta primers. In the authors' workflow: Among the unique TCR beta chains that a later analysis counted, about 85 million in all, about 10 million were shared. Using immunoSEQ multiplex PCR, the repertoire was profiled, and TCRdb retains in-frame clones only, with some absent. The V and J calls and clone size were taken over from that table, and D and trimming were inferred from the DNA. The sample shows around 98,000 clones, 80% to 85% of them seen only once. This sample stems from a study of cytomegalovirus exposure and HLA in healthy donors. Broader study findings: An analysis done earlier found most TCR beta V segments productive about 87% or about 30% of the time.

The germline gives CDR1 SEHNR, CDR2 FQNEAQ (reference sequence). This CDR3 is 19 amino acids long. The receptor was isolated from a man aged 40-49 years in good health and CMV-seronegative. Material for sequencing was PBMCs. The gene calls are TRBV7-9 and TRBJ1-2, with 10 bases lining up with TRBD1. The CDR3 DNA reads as TGTTCCAGCAGCTCGTTCTTATCTGGGACAGGGGCTGATTACTATGGCTACACCTTC. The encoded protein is CSSSSFLSGTGADYYGYTF. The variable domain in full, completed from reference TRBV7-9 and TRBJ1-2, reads DTGVSQNPRHKITKRGQNVTFRCDPISEHNRLYWYRQTLGQGPEFLTYFQNEAQLEKSRLLSDRFSAERPKGSFSTLEIQRTEQGDSAMYLCSSSSFLSGTGADYYGYTFGSGTRLTVV.